This T cell receptor beta chain is from a study of response to subunit inactivated influenza vaccine. Study results and limitations: Authors suggested seasonal influenza vaccinations each recruit few new T cells.

Only a few counts were recorded for this clonotype. The antigen is undetermined. In TCRdb, the RT-PCR reads were re-called with MiXCR into one record per CDR3 protein. Altogether about 520,000 distinct CDR3 sequences are present, around 7.7% being singletons, with the ten largest covering under 15%. The clonotype comes from a man in his fifties or sixties who received an inactivated influenza vaccine. The material was PBMCs from blood, obtained around 2 years after vaccination.

The CDR3 reads CASSLWAIGSEQFF. In DNA, the CDR3 is TGTGCCAGCAGCTTGTGGGCTATCGGGTCTGAGCAGTTCTTC. The chain is built from TRBV5-6 and TRBJ2-1; D call uncertain. CDR1 and CDR2 (germline): SGHDT, YYEEEE. CDR3 length: 14 amino acids. V was cut by 1 base and J by 9 bases, with 14 bases left in between.